The TCR beta chain under discussion was sequenced for a study of cytomegalovirus exposure and HLA in healthy donors. Looking at the study overall: For the approximately 400 genotyped donors, over 80% fell within the Caucasian-associated ancestry cluster.

The V gene end was trimmed by 4 bases and the J gene end by 3 bases; junction bases not matched to a gene: 2. The CDR3 runs 13 residues. CDR1 and CDR2 from the germline V gene are MGHDK and SYGVNS. In the PCR, 60 Vbeta and 13 Jbeta primers were used. The data were produced by immunoSEQ multiplex PCR, yet TCRdb's version contains in-frame clones alone and is incomplete. The repertoire holds over 110,000 clones, with roughly 80% as singletons. The material sequenced was PBMCs. The chain carries TRBV25-1 and TRBJ1-2; 7 bases match TRBD1. The receptor's source is a young man in good health and CMV-seronegative. The chain's CDR3 is CASSVQGDYGYTF. The CDR3 bases are TGTGCCAGCAGTGTCCAGGGGGACTATGGCTACACCTTC.